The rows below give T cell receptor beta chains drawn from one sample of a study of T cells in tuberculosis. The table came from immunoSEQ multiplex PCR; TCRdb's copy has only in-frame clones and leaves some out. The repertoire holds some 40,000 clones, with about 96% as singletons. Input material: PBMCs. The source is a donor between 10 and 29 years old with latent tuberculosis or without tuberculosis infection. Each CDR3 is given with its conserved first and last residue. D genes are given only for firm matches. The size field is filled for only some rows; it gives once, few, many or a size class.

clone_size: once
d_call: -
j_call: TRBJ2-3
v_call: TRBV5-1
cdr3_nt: TGCGCCAGCAGCCGAAATATGAGAGGAGATACGCAGTATTTT
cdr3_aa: CASSRNMRGDTQYF

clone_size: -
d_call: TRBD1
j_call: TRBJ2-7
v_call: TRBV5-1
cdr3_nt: TGCGCCAGCAGCTCTGGGGCCTGGGGGACAGGGCCTTACGAGCAGTACTTC
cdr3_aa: CASSSGAWGTGPYEQYF

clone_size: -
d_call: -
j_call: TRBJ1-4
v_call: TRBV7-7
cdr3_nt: TGTGCTAGCAGCCAAAAGGGAGCTAATGAAAAACTGTTTTTT
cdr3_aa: CASSQKGANEKLFF

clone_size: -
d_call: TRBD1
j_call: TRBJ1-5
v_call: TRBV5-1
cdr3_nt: TGCGCCAGCAGCCCGACAGGGAGCAGCAATCAGCCCCAGCATTTT
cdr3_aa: CASSPTGSSNQPQHF

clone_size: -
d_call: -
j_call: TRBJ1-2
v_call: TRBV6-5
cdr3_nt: TGTGCCAGCAGTTACTCGGACACATGGGATGGCTACACCTTC
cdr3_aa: CASSYSDTWDGYTF

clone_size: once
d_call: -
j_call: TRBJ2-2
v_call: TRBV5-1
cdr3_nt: TGCGCCAGCAGCCCGCGGAGGGGGCAGAACACCGGGGAGCTGTTTTTT
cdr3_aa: CASSPRRGQNTGELFF

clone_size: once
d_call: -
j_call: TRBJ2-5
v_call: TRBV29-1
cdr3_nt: TGCAGCGTGGCCCCAGGGATGTGGGAGACCCAGTACTTC
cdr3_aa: CSVAPGMWETQYF

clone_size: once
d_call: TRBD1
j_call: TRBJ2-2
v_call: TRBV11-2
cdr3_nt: TGTGCCAGCAGCCTTATGACAGGGCGAAACACCGGGGAGCTGTTTTTT
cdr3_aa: CASSLMTGRNTGELFF

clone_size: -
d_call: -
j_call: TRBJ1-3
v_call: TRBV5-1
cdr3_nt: TGCGCCAGCAGCTCGGGAGAGAACACCATATATTTT
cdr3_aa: CASSSGENTIYF

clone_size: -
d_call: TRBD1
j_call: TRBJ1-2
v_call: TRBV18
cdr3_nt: TGTGCCAGCTCACCTGAACAGGGGAACTATGGCTACACCTTC
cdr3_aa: CASSPEQGNYGYTF

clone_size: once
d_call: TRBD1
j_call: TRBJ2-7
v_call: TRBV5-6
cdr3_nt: TGTGCCAGCAGCGCGTACGACAGGGTTTCCATAGAGCAGTACTTC
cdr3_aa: CASSAYDRVSIEQYF

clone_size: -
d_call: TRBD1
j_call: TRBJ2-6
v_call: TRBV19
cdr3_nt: TGTGCCAGTAGTATGCGGGACAGGGGGTTTTTTGGGGCCAACGTCCTGACTTTC
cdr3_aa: CASSMRDRGFFGANVLTF

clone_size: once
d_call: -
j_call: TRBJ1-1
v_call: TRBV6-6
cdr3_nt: TGTGCCAGCTGTTACTCCATGAACACTGAAGCTTTCTTT
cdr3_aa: CASCYSMNTEAFF

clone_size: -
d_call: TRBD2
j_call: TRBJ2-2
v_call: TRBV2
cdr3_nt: TGTGCCAGCAGTCCAGCGGGGAGTCCCGGGGAGCTGTTTTTT
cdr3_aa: CASSPAGSPGELFF

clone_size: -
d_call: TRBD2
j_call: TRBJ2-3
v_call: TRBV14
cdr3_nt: TGTGCCAGCAGCCGGGAGGACCCGGGACTAGCGGGGGGTACTAGCACAGATACGCAGTATTTT
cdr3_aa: CASSREDPGLAGGTSTDTQYF

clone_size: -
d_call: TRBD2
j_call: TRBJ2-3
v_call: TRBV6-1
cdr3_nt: TGTGCCAGCAGTGAAGGGACTAGCGGGGCTACAGATACGCAGTATTTT
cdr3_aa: CASSEGTSGATDTQYF

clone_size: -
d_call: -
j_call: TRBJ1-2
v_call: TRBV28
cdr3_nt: TGTGCCAGCAGTTTTGGTGCGGACTATGGCTACACCTTC
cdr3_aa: CASSFGADYGYTF

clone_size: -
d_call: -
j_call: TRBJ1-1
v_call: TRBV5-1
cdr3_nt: TGCGCCAGCAGCTTGGCAGGAACCATGAACACTGAAGCTTTCTTT
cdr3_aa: CASSLAGTMNTEAFF

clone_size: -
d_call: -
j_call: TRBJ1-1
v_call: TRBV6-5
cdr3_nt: TGTGCCACCCGCCGTTCTTTACGGGGGAACACTGAAGCTTTCTTT
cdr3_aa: CATRRSLRGNTEAFF

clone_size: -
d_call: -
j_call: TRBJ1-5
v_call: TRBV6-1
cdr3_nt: TGTGCCAGCAGAAAAAACCAGGGGTCCGGTCAGCCCCAGCATTTT
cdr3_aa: CASRKNQGSGQPQHF

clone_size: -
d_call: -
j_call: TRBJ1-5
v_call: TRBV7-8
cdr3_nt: TGTGCCAGCAGCTTAGGAGGGTGGGGCAATCAGCCCCAGCATTTT
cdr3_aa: CASSLGGWGNQPQHF

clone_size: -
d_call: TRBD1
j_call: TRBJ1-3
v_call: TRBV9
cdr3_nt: TGTGCCAGCAGCGTAGGGACAGGAAGAGGTAACACCATATATTTT
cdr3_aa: CASSVGTGRGNTIYF

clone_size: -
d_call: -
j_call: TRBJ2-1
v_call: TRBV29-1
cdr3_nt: TGCAGCGTTGAGTATCGGCAGGGGTTCGATGAGCAGTTCTTC
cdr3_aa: CSVEYRQGFDEQFF